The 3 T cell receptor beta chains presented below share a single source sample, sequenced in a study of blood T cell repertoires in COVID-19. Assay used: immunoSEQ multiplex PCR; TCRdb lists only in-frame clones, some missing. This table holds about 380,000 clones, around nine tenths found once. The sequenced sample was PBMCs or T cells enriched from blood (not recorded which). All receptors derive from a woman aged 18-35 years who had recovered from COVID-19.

The CDR3 region is CASSQGPQGRYYEQYF. DNA for the CDR3: TGTGCCAGCAGCCAAGGACCACAGGGTAGGTACTACGAGCAGTACTTC. The chain is built from TRBV3-1 (or the pseudogene TRBV3-2) and TRBJ2-7; tentative D call: TRBD1 (6 bases). This CDR3 has 16 residues. The ends were cut back, 1 base at V and 3 bases at J, with 16 bases in the middle. Germline assignment: CDR1 LGHDT and CDR2 YNNKEL (reference sequence).

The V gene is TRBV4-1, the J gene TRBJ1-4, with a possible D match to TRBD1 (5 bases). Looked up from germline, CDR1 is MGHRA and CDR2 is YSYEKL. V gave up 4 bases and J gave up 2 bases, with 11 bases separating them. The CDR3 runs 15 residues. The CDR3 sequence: CASSRGLPTNEKLFF. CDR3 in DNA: TGCGCCAGCAGCCGGGGCCTCCCGACTAATGAAAAACTGTTTTTT.

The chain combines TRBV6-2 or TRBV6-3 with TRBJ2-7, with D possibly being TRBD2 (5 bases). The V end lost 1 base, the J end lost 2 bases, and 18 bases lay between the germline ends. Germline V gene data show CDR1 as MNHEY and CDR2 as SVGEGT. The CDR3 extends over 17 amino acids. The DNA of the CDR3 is TGTGCCAGCAGTTACTATAGCAAGAGGGTTTGGACCTACGAGCAGTACTTC. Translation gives CASSYYSKRVWTYEQYF.